Sequencing of this T cell receptor (beta chain) was carried out in a study of early T cells in non-severe SARS-CoV-2 infection. As for the study in general: RNA in bulk from unsorted whole blood was sequenced, and chains were unpaired.

Findings and caveats of the study: The study's VDJdb matching favored anti-spike CD8 responses and missed private and CD4 specificities.

Researchers tagged individual cDNA molecules with unique molecular identifiers. A single record per CDR3 protein comes from TCRdb applying MiXCR to the 5' RACE reads. The table lists about 48,000 distinct CDR3 sequences, approximately 5.9% of them singletons. V shed 6 bases and J 0 bases; nucleotides not matched to a gene: 13. The CDR3 totals 18 residues. Remarks on this clonotype: Its antigen is unknown.

The sequence was collected from an adult who was a healthcare worker with PCR-confirmed SARS-CoV-2 infection or an uninfected control (not recorded which). This chain links TRBV12-3 or TRBV12-4 with TRBJ2-3; 9 bases are shared with TRBD2. The sample was whole blood, taken at baseline. The CDR3 DNA reads as TGTGCCAGCAGGAGGGGAGCGGGAGGCTTCTCTAGCACAGATACGCAGTATTTT. The encoded protein is CASRRGAGGFSSTDTQYF.